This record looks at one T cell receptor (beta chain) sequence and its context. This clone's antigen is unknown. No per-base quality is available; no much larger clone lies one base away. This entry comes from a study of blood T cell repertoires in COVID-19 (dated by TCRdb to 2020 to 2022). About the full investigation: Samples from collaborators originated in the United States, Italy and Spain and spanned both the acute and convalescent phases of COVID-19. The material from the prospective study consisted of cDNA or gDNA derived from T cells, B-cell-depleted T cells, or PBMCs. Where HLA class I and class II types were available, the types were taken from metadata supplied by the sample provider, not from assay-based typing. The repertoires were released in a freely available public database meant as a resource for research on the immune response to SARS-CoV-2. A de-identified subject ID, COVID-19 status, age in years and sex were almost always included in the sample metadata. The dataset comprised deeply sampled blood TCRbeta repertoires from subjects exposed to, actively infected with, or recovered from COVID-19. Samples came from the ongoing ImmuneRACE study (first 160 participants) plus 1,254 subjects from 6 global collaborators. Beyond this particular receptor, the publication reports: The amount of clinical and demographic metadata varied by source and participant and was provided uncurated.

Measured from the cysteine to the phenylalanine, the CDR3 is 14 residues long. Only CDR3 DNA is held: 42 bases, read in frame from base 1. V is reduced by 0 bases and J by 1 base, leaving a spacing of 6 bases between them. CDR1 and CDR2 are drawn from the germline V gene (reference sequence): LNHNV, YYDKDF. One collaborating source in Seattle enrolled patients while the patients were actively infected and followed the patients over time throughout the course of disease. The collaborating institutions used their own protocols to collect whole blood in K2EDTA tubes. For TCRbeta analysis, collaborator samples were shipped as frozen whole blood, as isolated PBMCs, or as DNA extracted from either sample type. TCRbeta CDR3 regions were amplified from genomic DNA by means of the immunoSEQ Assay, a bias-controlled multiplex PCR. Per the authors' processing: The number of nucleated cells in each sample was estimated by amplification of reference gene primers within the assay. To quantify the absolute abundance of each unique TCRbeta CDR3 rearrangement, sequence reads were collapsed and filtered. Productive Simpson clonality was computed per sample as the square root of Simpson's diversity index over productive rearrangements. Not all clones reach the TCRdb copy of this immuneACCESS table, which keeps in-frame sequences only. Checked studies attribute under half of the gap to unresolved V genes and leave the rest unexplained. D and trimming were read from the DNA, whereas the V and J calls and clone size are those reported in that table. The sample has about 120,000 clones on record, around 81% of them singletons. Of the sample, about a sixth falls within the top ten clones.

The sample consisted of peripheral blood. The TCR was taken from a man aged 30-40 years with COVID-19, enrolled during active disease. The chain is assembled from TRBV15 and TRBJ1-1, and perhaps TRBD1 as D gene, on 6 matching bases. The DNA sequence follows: TGTGCCACCAGCAGAGACAGGGGGAACACTGAAGCTTTCTTT. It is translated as CATSRDRGNTEAFF.